The text below deals with one TCR beta chain. Its antigen is still unknown. This specimen comes from a study of PD-L1 blockade in urothelial cancer. About the research overall: Administration of atezolizumab to patients began around 2014, at 1,200 mg intravenously every 3 weeks. Prior chemotherapy in patients spanned 0 to 3 regimens. Across blood samples, T cells had a median count of about 140,000. Study conclusions and caveats: Tumor-linked clones in blood grew more by 3 weeks in durable-benefit patients.

Only in-frame clones appear in the TCRdb table, and some are missing; sequencing was by immunoSEQ multiplex PCR. The sample has around 26,000 clones; 70% to 90% are singletons. The V segment lost 3 bases and the J segment 5 bases; nucleotides outside the gene matches: 6. Germline CDR1 and CDR2: SGDLS and YYNGEE. This CDR3 comprises 14 residues. Sequenced here: PBMCs, sampled around atezolizumab (anti-PD-L1) treatment. The source of this sequence is a man in his sixties with urothelial cancer. This sequence joins TRBV9 and TRBJ2-5; TRBD2 aligns across 8 bases. CDR3 protein: CASSAGTRGETQYF. The CDR3 DNA reads as TGTGCCAGCAGCGCCGGGACTAGGGGGGAGACCCAGTACTTC.